Listed below are T cell receptor beta chains from one sample, sequenced in a study of regulatory T cells in long-lasting Graves disease. TCRdb called the multiplex PCR reads again in MiXCR, with one record for every CDR3 protein. Seen here are about 290,000 distinct CDR3 sequences, around a fifth observed once, and the top ten hold around 50%. Specimen: peripheral blood mononuclear cells (PBMCs), collected when the disease was refractory, from a patient treated with antithyroid drugs. Receptor source: a female donor with Graves disease. Each CDR3 is given with its conserved first and last residue. The D gene is left open where the match is weak. A clone size is listed for some rows: how often the clone was seen (once, few, many), or a class if it is expanded.

clone_size j_call d_call v_call cdr3_aa cdr3_nt
NA TRBJ2-2 NA TRBV6-8 CASVGQLGRGENTGELFF TGTGCCAGCGTGGGGCAGTTAGGGCGGGGAGAAAACACCGGGGAGCTGTTTTTT
few TRBJ2-7 TRBD2 TRBV20-1 CSAQGSSGSYEQYF TGCAGTGCCCAGGGGTCGAGCGGGAGCTACGAGCAGTACTTC
NA TRBJ1-2 NA TRBV4-3 CASSQGRDRLWSYTF TGCGCCAGCAGCCAAGGTCGGGACCGACTATGGAGCTACACCTTC
many TRBJ1-5 NA TRBV12-3/TRBV12-4 CASGGDSNQPQHF TGTGCCAGCGGGGGGGATTCCAATCAGCCCCAGCATTTT
few TRBJ2-2 TRBD2 TRBV19 CASSIIGGLAGANTGELFF TGTGCCAGTAGTATAATAGGTGGACTAGCGGGTGCGAACACCGGGGAGCTGTTTTTT
many TRBJ1-1 NA TRBV28 CASQTMNTEAFF TGTGCCAGCCAAACCATGAACACTGAAGCTTTCTTT
few TRBJ2-7 TRBD1 TRBV12-3/TRBV12-4 CASSSPGQGADEQYF TGTGCCAGCAGTTCACCGGGACAGGGGGCGGACGAGCAGTACTTC
few TRBJ1-5 NA TRBV5-1 CASSLGAGGDQPQHF TGCGCCAGCAGCTTGGGGGCAGGCGGTGATCAGCCCCAGCATTTT
NA TRBJ1-3 NA TRBV5-1 CASSLDIAVPGNTIYF TGCGCCAGCAGCTTGGATATTGCGGTTCCTGGAAACACCATATATTTT
NA TRBJ1-3 TRBD1 TRBV29-1 CSAQPDRASGNTIYF TGCAGCGCCCAGCCGGACAGGGCCTCTGGAAACACCATATATTTT
few TRBJ2-2 TRBD2 TRBV6-1 CASSEVPVGLAGSSGELFF TGTGCCAGCAGTGAAGTGCCCGTGGGACTAGCGGGTTCTTCCGGGGAGCTGTTTTTT
few TRBJ1-6 NA TRBV10-3 CAISVHSDQWGTLHF TGTGCCATCAGTGTTCACAGTGATCAGTGGGGGACCCTCCACTTT
NA TRBJ2-7 NA TRBV5-4 CASSLEWNDEQYF TGTGCCAGCAGCTTGGAGTGGAATGACGAGCAGTACTTC
few TRBJ2-3 TRBD2 TRBV11-3 CASDRGTRVLDTQYF TGTGCCAGCGACCGTGGGACTAGGGTTTTAGATACGCAGTATTTT
many TRBJ2-5 NA TRBV9 CASRGTEETQYF TGTGCCAGCAGAGGGACTGAAGAGACCCAGTACTTC
NA TRBJ2-2 NA TRBV7-2 CASSLVLRAMNTGELFF TGTGCCAGCAGCTTAGTTTTACGGGCAATGAACACCGGGGAGCTGTTTTTT
NA TRBJ1-2 NA TRBV5-1 CASSLEAGIGYTF TGCGCCAGCAGCTTGGAAGCGGGGATCGGCTACACCTTC
many TRBJ1-1 NA TRBV20-1 CSARDAGRSQGTEAFF TGCAGTGCTAGAGATGCGGGTCGCTCCCAGGGGACTGAAGCTTTCTTT
NA TRBJ1-3 NA TRBV7-6 CASSPHLRDSGNTIYF TGTGCCAGCAGCCCCCACCTTCGGGACTCTGGAAACACCATATATTTT
many TRBJ1-6 TRBD1 TRBV7-2 CASSLGAGTGVNSPLHF TGTGCCAGCAGCTTAGGCGCCGGGACAGGAGTGAATTCACCCCTCCACTTT
many TRBJ2-7 NA TRBV27 CASSFRGASYEQYF TGTGCCAGCAGTTTCCGCGGAGCCTCCTACGAGCAGTACTTC
many TRBJ1-3 NA TRBV2 CASSERSSGNTIYF TGTGCCAGCAGTGAAAGGAGCTCTGGAAACACCATATATTTT
NA TRBJ2-3 NA TRBV7-2 CASTLDVRGQGTDTQYF TGTGCCAGCACCTTAGACGTCCGGGGGCAGGGGACAGATACGCAGTATTTT
NA TRBJ2-7 TRBD2 TRBV20-1 CSARGGSSGAGEQYF TGCAGTGCTAGGGGTGGGTCTAGCGGGGCAGGCGAGCAGTACTTC
NA TRBJ1-2 TRBD1 TRBV20-1 CSARQGAEYGYTF TGCAGTGCTCGTCAGGGGGCGGAGTATGGCTACACCTTC
NA TRBJ2-3 NA TRBV6-2/TRBV6-3 CASRKELLTQYF TGTGCCAGCAGAAAGGAGCTGTTAACGCAGTATTTT
few TRBJ2-5 NA TRBV6-5 CASSYDRNNQETQYF TGTGCCAGCAGTTACGACAGGAACAACCAAGAGACCCAGTACTTC
many TRBJ2-7 TRBD2 TRBV6-1 CASSPGTSGPARGEQYF TGTGCCAGCAGTCCCGGGACTAGCGGGCCGGCTAGGGGCGAGCAGTACTTC
NA TRBJ1-2 TRBD1 TRBV7-2 CASSSTGGSGYTF TGTGCCAGCAGCTCAACAGGGGGTAGTGGCTACACCTTC
NA TRBJ2-7 NA TRBV6-1 CASSTVVSYEQYF TGTGCCAGTTCGACAGTCGTATCCTACGAGCAGTACTTC
many TRBJ2-2 NA TRBV3-1 CASSPHLTGELFF TGTGCCAGCAGCCCCCACCTTACCGGGGAGCTGTTTTTT
many TRBJ2-7 TRBD2 TRBV2 CASYDATSGTGYEQYF TGTGCCAGCTATGACGCGACTAGCGGTACCGGCTACGAGCAGTACTTC
few TRBJ2-1 NA TRBV20-1 CSARDLLGDEQFF TGCAGTGCTAGAGATCTGTTGGGCGATGAGCAGTTCTTC
NA TRBJ2-5 NA TRBV27 CASSLSVGGGQETQYF TGTGCCAGCAGTTTATCCGTAGGAGGGGGCCAAGAGACCCAGTACTTC
NA TRBJ2-6 NA TRBV6-5 CASSYSTTAANVLTF TGTGCCAGCAGTTACTCGACCACCGCGGCCAACGTCCTGACTTTC
few TRBJ2-7 NA TRBV6-9 CASSYSSSSYYEQYF TGTGCCAGCAGTTACTCCTCTAGCTCCTACTACGAGCAGTACTTC
few TRBJ2-7 NA TRBV9 CASSVGLVPDEQYF TGTGCCAGCAGCGTAGGACTAGTCCCCGACGAGCAGTACTTC
many TRBJ2-4 TRBD1 TRBV20-1 CSASPIDRDHQYF TGCAGTGCTAGCCCCATCGACAGGGATCATCAGTACTTC
once TRBJ1-1 NA TRBV7-2 CASSSEGGTEAFF TGTGCCAGCAGCTCCGAAGGGGGCACTGAAGCTTTCTTT
NA TRBJ2-7 TRBD2 TRBV5-8 CASSDRLAGGEQYF TGTGCCAGCAGCGATAGACTAGCGGGAGGCGAGCAGTACTTC
many TRBJ2-7 TRBD1 TRBV7-2 CASSTQGDGTYEQYF TGTGCCAGCAGCACACAGGGGGACGGTACCTACGAGCAGTACTTC
NA TRBJ2-7 NA TRBV5-6 CASSRSGDSFTYEQYF TGTGCCAGCAGCCGGAGCGGGGACAGTTTCACCTACGAGCAGTACTTC
many TRBJ2-4 NA TRBV9 CASSPVRLPGLLAKNIQYF TGTGCCAGCAGCCCAGTACGGTTGCCGGGCCTCCTAGCCAAAAACATTCAGTACTTC
NA TRBJ2-7 NA TRBV27 CASSPLGQGYEQYF TGTGCCAGCAGTCCCCTCGGGCAGGGCTACGAGCAGTACTTC
NA TRBJ2-7 TRBD2 TRBV5-1 CASSLDGGDGEQYF TGCGCCAGCAGCTTGGACGGGGGGGACGGCGAGCAGTACTTC
many TRBJ2-5 NA TRBV20-1 CSARPPGSLFRSQYF TGCAGTGCTAGACCCCCCGGTAGCCTCTTTAGGTCCCAGTACTTC
once TRBJ1-3 NA TRBV10-3 CAISGQYSGNTIYF TGTGCCATCAGCGGACAGTACTCTGGAAACACCATATATTTT
many TRBJ1-1 NA TRBV30 CAWKDHWAVPQAFF TGTGCCTGGAAGGACCACTGGGCAGTCCCTCAAGCTTTCTTT
NA TRBJ2-7 NA TRBV7-2 CASSLSGAPREQYF TGTGCCAGCAGCTTATCCGGGGCACCTCGGGAGCAGTACTTC
NA TRBJ2-7 TRBD1 TRBV7-2 CASSLGPGQTSLEQYF TGTGCCAGCAGCTTGGGCCCGGGACAGACCTCTTTGGAGCAGTACTTC
NA TRBJ1-3 NA TRBV6-1 CASTPNGVPSGNTIYF TGTGCCAGCACCCCTAACGGGGTCCCGTCCGGAAACACCATATATTTT
few TRBJ2-4 TRBD2 TRBV18 CASSALAAGVAKNIQYF TGTGCCAGCTCAGCACTAGCGGCCGGTGTAGCCAAAAACATTCAGTACTTC
many TRBJ1-1 NA TRBV12-3/TRBV12-4 CASSLGWDTEAFF TGTGCCAGCAGCCTCGGGTGGGACACTGAAGCTTTCTTT
NA TRBJ1-6 TRBD1 TRBV7-2 CASSSGQGAVPNSPLHF TGTGCCAGCAGCTCGGGCCAGGGGGCGGTTCCTAATTCACCCCTCCACTTT
few TRBJ2-7 NA TRBV28 CASSSQRNSYEQYF TGTGCCAGCAGTTCCCAGCGGAACTCCTACGAGCAGTACTTC
NA TRBJ2-5 NA TRBV29-1 CSVDRAGDSVQYF TGCAGCGTTGACAGGGCCGGGGACTCCGTTCAGTACTTC
many TRBJ1-2 TRBD1 TRBV28 CASRQTAGGSYGYTF TGTGCCAGCAGACAAACGGCAGGGGGAAGCTATGGCTACACCTTC
NA TRBJ1-1 NA TRBV6-1 CASSEALTAPNTEAFF TGTGCCAGCAGTGAAGCCTTGACAGCCCCGAACACTGAAGCTTTCTTT
NA TRBJ1-4 NA TRBV20-1 CSASITGRTNEKLFF TGCAGTGCTAGTATTACAGGGAGGACTAATGAAAAACTGTTTTTT